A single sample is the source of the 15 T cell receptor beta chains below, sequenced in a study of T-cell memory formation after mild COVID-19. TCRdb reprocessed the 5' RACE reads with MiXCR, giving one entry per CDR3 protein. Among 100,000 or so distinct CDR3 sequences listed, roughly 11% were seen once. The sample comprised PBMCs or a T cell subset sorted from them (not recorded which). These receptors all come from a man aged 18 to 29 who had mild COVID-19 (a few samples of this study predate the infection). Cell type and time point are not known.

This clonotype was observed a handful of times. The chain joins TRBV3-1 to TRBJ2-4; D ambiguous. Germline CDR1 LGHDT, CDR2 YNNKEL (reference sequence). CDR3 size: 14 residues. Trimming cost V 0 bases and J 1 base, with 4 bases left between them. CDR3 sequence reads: CASSQDMAKNIQYF. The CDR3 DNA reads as TGTGCCAGCAGCCAAGACATGGCCAAAAACATTCAGTACTTC.

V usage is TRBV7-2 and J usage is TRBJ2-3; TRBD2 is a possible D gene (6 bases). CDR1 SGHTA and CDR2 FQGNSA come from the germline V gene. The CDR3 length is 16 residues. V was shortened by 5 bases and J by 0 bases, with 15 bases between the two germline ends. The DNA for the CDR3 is TGTGCCAGCAGCCTAGGGACTCTTTCTAGCACAGATACGCAGTATTTT. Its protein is CASSLGTLSSTDTQYF. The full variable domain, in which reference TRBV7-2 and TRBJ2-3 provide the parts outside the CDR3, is GAGVSQSPSNKVTEKGKDVELRCDPISGHTALYWYRQSLGQGLEFLIYFQGNSAPDKSGLPSDRFSAERTGGSVSTLTIQRTQQEDSAVYLCASSLGTLSSTDTQYFGPGTRLTVL.

The CDR3 coding sequence is TGTGCCAGCAGCCATACCCAGGGAGTATCGAACGGGGAGCTGTTTTTT. This codes for CASSHTQGVSNGELFF. The chain is built from TRBV4-2 and TRBJ2-2; D possibly matches TRBD1 or TRBD2 (5 bases each). The CDR3 is 16 amino acids. From germline, CDR1 is LGHNA and CDR2 YNFKEQ. Trimming removed 3 bases from V and 7 bases from J, with 18 bases in between.

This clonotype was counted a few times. CDR3 DNA sequence: TGTGCCAGCAGTGAAGAGGGGTGGGTCAATGAGCAGTTCTTC. Protein sequence: CASSEEGWVNEQFF. The rearrangement links TRBV25-1 to TRBJ2-1; D is possibly TRBD1 or TRBD2 (5 bases each). With 2 bases removed from V and 6 bases from J, the gap between germline ends came to 11 bases. The CDR3 runs 14 residues. Germline values: CDR1 MGHDK, CDR2 SYGVNS.

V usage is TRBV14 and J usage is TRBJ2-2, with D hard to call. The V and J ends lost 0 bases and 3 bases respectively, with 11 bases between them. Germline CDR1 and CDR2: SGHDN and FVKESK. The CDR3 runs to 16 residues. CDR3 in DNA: TGTGCCAGCAGCCAAGATAGTCTGCGGTACACCGGGGAGCTGTTTTTT. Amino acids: CASSQDSLRYTGELFF.

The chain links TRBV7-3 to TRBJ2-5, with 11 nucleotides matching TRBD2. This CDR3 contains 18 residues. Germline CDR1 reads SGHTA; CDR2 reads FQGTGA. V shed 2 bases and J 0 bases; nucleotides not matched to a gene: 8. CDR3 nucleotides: TGTGCCAGCAGCTTAGGACTAGCGGGTCCCTCGTACCAAGAGACCCAGTACTTC. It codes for CASSLGLAGPSYQETQYF.

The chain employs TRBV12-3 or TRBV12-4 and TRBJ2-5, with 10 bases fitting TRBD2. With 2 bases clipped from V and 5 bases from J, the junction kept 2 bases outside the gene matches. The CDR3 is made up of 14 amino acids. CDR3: CASSLLAGDETQYF. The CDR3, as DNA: TGTGCCAGCAGTTTACTAGCGGGGGATGAGACCCAGTACTTC.

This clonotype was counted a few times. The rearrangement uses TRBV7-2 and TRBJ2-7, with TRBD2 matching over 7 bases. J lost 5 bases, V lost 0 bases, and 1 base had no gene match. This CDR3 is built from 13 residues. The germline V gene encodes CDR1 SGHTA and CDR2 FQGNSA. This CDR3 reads CASSLARGDEQYV. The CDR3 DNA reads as TGTGCCAGCAGCTTAGCCCGGGGGGACGAGCAGTACGTC.

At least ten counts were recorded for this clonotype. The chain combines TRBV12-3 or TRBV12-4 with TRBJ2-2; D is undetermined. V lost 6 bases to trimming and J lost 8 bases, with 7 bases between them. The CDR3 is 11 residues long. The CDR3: CASSSSGELFF. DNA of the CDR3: TGTGCCAGCAGCTCTTCGGGGGAGCTGTTTTTT.

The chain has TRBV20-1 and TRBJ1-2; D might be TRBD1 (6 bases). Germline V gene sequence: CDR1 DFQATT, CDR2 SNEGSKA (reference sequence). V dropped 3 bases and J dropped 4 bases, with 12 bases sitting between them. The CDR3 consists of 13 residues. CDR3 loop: CSASLAGAYGYTF. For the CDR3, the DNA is TGCAGTGCTAGCTTAGCAGGGGCCTATGGCTACACCTTC.

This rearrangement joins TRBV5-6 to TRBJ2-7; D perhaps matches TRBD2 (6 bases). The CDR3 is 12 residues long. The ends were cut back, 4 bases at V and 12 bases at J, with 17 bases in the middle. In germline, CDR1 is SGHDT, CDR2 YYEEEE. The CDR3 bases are TGTGCCAGCAGCCTTGGAGGGCGGATCCGGTACTTC. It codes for CASSLGGRIRYF.

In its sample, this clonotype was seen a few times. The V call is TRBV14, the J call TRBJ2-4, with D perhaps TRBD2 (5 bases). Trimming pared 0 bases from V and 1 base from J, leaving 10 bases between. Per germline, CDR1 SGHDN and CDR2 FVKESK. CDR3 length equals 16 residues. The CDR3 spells CASSQEITGAKNIQYF. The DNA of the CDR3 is TGTGCCAGCAGCCAAGAAATAACGGGGGCCAAAAACATTCAGTACTTC.

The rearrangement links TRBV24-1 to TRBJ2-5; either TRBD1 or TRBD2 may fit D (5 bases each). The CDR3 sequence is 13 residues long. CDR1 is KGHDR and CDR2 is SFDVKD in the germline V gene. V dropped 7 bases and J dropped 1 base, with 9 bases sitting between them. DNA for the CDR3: TGTGCCACCAGGGGACGGTTCCAAGAGACCCAGTACTTC. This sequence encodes CATRGRFQETQYF.

CDR3 sequence reads: CASRRTGFGTEAFF. The CDR3 coding sequence is TGTGCCAGTAGGAGAACAGGGTTTGGGACTGAAGCTTTCTTT. J is TRBJ1-1 and V is TRBV19; D possibly corresponds to TRBD1 (6 bases). This CDR3 comprises 14 residues. Germline-derived CDR1 and CDR2 are LNHDA and SQIVND (reference sequence). Trimming shortened V by 6 bases and J by 5 bases, and 16 bases separated the two germline ends.

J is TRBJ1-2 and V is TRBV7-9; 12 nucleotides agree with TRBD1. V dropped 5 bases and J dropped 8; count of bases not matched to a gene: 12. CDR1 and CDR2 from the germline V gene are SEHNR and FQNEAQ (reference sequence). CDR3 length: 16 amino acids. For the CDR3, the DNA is TGTGCCAGCAGCCCAGTGGTGGTGGGGACAGGGGGCGGCTACACCTTC. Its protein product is CASSPVVVGTGGGYTF.